These 12 T cell receptor beta chains share one sample of origin, sequenced in a study of T-cell reconstitution after alpha-beta-depleted transplantation in children. A TCRbeta library incorporating unique molecular identifiers was prepared. Each CDR3 protein gets one entry after TCRdb re-called the PCR reads with MiXCR. The table includes about 540,000 distinct CDR3 sequences, around 16% detected once. Sequenced here: PBMCs from the stem cell graft donor, sampled from the stem cell graft. The source of these receptors is a human donor who donated a stem cell graft to a child with acute lymphoblastic leukemia.

The V and J genes are TRBV6-5 and TRBJ2-7; D perhaps matches TRBD1 (6 bases). The CDR3 sequence is 18 residues long. Trimming left V 0 bases short and J 5 bases short, with 23 bases between. Germline lookup yields CDR1 MNHEY and CDR2 SVGAGI. This CDR3 is CASSYSFSFLQGNNEQYF. DNA for the CDR3: TGTGCCAGCAGTTACTCCTTTTCTTTCCTCCAGGGGAACAACGAGCAGTACTTC.

The chain couples TRBV5-1 to TRBJ2-3, with TRBD2 identical over 8 bases. Germline V CDR1 and CDR2: SGHRS, YFSETQ. V was clipped by 4 bases and J by 3 bases; unmatched bases: 4. The CDR3 consists of 14 residues. The CDR3 sequence: CASSPRGRTDTQYF. The CDR3 nucleotides read TGCGCCAGCAGCCCCCGCGGGAGGACAGATACGCAGTATTTT.

The genes are TRBV10-3 and TRBJ2-3, with D unclear. This CDR3 has 11 residues. Germline loops: CDR1 ENHRY, CDR2 SYGVKD. V lost 6 bases and J lost 2, with 3 bases in between. Written as DNA, the CDR3 is TGTGCCATCAGCCCCACAGATACGCAGTATTTT. Encoded protein: CAISPTDTQYF.

A few counts support this clonotype. This rearrangement joins TRBV5-1 to TRBJ2-3, with D possibly matching TRBD2 (6 bases). Germline CDR1 reads SGHRS; CDR2 reads YFSETQ. The CDR3 runs 19 residues. Trimming stripped 3 bases from V and 1 base from J, with 24 bases between. The CDR3 reads CASSSPGTFGRHGTDTQYF. CDR3 bases: TGCGCCAGCAGCTCCCCTGGGACTTTTGGGCGACATGGCACAGATACGCAGTATTTT.

The genes are TRBV29-1 and TRBJ2-1; no clear D gene. The V gene's germline CDR1 is SQVTM and CDR2 ANQGSEA. This CDR3 comprises 15 residues. Deletions cut 6 bases from V and 5 bases from J, with 20 bases between. CDR3 in DNA: TGCAGCGTGACTCGGCCCCGGTTCTCTCACAATGAGCAGTTCTTC. It encodes CSVTRPRFSHNEQFF.

Here the CDR3 DNA reads TGCAGTGCGACTGGGCCCTACCGGGCCGGGGCCAACGTCCTGACTTTC. This codes for CSATGPYRAGANVLTF. The chain recombines TRBV20-1 with TRBJ2-6; D gene uncertain. CDR3 length: 16 amino acids. Trimming pared 6 bases from V and 4 bases from J, leaving 19 bases between. Germline CDR1 DFQATT, CDR2 SNEGSKA (reference sequence).

This clonotype was counted a few times. The chain carries TRBV20-1 and TRBJ2-1, with a tentative D call TRBD2 (5 bases). The germline V gene encodes CDR1 DFQATT and CDR2 SNEGSKA (reference sequence). Deletions cut 5 bases from V and 9 bases from J, with 8 bases between. The CDR3 consists of 10 residues. Written as DNA, the CDR3 is TGCAGTGCTCCAGGACTTGAGCAGTTCTTC. It specifies CSAPGLEQFF.

This clonotype was seen a few times. The J gene is TRBJ2-7, the V gene TRBV29-1; 9 nucleotides line up with TRBD1. V lost 2 bases to trimming and J lost 4 bases; unmatched junction nucleotides: 6. In germline, CDR1 is SQVTM, CDR2 ANQGSEA. The CDR3 has 14 residues. The CDR3 region has the DNA TGCAGCGTTGAAAACCCGGGACAGGGATACGAGCAGTACTTC. As protein: CSVENPGQGYEQYF.

V is TRBV7-3 and J is TRBJ2-5; D unresolved. V was clipped by 5 bases and J by 0 bases, with 13 bases between them. The CDR3 has 15 amino acids. Germline values: CDR1 SGHTA, CDR2 FQGTGA. The CDR3 here is CASSTPKADQETQYF. As DNA, the CDR3 is TGTGCCAGCAGCACCCCCAAGGCGGACCAAGAGACCCAGTACTTC.

This clonotype has a handful of counts. The chain carries TRBV13 and TRBJ1-1; D unclear. The CDR3 runs to 14 residues. V was cut by 0 bases and J by 3 bases, with 8 bases left in between. Germline CDR1 reads PRHDT; CDR2 reads FYEKMQ (reference sequence). DNA for the CDR3: TGTGCCAGCAGCTTAGGCGGGATCTACACTGAAGCTTTCTTT. Amino acids: CASSLGGIYTEAFF. The variable domain in full, completed from reference TRBV13 and TRBJ1-1, reads AAGVIQSPRHLIKEKRETATLKCYPIPRHDTVYWYQQGPGQDPQFLISFYEKMQSDKGSIPDRFSAQQFSDYHSELNMSSLELGDSALYFCASSLGGIYTEAFFGQGTRLTVV.

The V gene is TRBV15, the J gene TRBJ1-6; no definite D call. The CDR3 is made up of 15 amino acids. Germline CDR1 LNHNV, CDR2 YYDKDF (reference sequence). With 3 bases removed from V and 9 bases from J, the gap between germline ends came to 15 bases. CDR3 in amino acids: CATSREGLFISPLHF. The CDR3 DNA sequence: TGTGCCACCAGCAGGGAGGGCCTTTTTATTTCACCCCTCCACTTT.

Only a few counts were recorded for this clonotype. CDR3 coding DNA: TGCAGTGCTAGGGGAATGGCCGTTGAAGCTTTCTTT. Translation gives CSARGMAVEAFF. The rearrangement joins TRBV20-1 to TRBJ1-1; D is undetermined. Trimming removed 3 bases from V and 7 bases from J, with 12 bases in between. Germline values: CDR1 DFQATT, CDR2 SNEGSKA (reference sequence). CDR3 length: 12 amino acids.